In its sample, the clone carrying this TCR beta chain was seen many times. Its specificity is unknown. The data were taken from a study of neurological immune-mediated disorders. Study context: Relapsing-remitting disease affected around 31, and secondary progressive 3, of about 34 multiple sclerosis patients. Study findings and constraints: One related-CDR3 cluster, identified by phylogenetic grouping, held the repertoires of 18 of 34 multiple sclerosis patients and was a possible signature. Private repertoires in all groups were suggested by the finding that expanded clones across subjects shared no CDR3 amino acid sequences.

CDR1 SGHTA and CDR2 FQGNSA come from the germline V gene. CDR3 length equals 13 residues. With 4 bases clipped from V and 6 bases from J, the junction kept 6 bases outside the gene matches. TCRdb recomputed calls from the 5' RACE reads with MiXCR, one row per CDR3 protein. The table has around 94,000 distinct CDR3 sequences, 3.5% to 4% seen once. This rearrangement joins TRBV7-2 to TRBJ2-7; 7 positions agree with TRBD1. The specimen was PBMCs. The sequence derives from a woman aged 18-35 years with multiple sclerosis. CDR3 loop: CASSYDRVGEQYF. CDR3 coding DNA: TGTGCCAGCAGCTACGACAGGGTGGGCGAGCAGTACTTC.